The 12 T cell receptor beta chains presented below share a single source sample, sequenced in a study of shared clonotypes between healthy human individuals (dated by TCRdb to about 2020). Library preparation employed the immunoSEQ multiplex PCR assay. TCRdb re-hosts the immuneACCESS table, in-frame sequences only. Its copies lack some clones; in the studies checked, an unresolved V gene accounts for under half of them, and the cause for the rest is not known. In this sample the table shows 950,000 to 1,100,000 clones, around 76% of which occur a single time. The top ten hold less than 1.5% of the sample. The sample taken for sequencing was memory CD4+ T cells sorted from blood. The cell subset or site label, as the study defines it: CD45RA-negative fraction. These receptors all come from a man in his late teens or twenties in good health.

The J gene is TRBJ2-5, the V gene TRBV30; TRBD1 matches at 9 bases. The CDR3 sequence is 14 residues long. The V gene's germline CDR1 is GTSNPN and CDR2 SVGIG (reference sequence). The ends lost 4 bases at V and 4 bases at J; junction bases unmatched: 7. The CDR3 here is CAWNRGRDGETQYF. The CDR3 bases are TGTGCCTGGAACAGGGGGCGAGATGGAGAGACCCAGTACTTC.

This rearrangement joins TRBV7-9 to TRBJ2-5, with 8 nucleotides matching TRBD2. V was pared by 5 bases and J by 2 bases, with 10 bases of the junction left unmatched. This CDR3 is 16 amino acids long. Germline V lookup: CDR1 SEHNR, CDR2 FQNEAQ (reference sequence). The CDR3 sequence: CASSQTPVAGQETQYF. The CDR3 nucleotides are TGTGCCAGCAGCCAGACACCGGTAGCGGGGCAAGAGACCCAGTACTTC.

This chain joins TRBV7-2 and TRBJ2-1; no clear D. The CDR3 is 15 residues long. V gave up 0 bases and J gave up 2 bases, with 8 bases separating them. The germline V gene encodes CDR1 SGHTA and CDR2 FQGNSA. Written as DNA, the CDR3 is TGTGCCAGCAGCTTAGCTAGCCCCACCTACAATGAGCAGTTCTTC. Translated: CASSLASPTYNEQFF.

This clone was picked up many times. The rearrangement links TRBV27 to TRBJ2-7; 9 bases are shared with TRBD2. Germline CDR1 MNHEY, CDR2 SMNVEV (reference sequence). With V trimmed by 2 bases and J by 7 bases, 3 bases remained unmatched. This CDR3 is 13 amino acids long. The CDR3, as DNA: TGTGCCAGCAGTTTAGCGACTAGCGGAGAGCAGTACTTC. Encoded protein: CASSLATSGEQYF.

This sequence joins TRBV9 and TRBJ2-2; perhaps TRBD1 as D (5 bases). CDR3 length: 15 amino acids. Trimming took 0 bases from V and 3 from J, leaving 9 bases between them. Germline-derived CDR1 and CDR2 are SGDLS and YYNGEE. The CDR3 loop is CASSVEDTHTGELFF. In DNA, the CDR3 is TGTGCCAGCAGCGTAGAGGACACCCACACCGGGGAGCTGTTTTTT. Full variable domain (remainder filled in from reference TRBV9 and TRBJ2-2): DSGVTQTPKHLITATGQRVTLRCSPRSGDLSVYWYQQSLDQGLQFLIQYYNGEERAKGNILERFSAQQFPDLHSELNLSSLELGDSALYFCASSVEDTHTGELFFGEGSRLTVL.

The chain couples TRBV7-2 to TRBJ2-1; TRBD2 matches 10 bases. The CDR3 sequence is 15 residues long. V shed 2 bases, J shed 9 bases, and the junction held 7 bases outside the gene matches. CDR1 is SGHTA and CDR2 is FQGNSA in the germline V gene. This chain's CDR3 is CASSLTLAGSPEQFF. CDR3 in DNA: TGTGCCAGCAGCTTAACACTAGCGGGAAGTCCTGAGCAGTTCTTC.

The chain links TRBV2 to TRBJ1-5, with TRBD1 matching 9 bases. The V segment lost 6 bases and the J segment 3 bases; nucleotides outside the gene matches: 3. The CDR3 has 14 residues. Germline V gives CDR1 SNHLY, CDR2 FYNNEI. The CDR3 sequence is CASRRDRDNQPQHF. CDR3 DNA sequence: TGTGCCAGCAGGAGGGACAGGGACAATCAGCCCCAGCATTTT.

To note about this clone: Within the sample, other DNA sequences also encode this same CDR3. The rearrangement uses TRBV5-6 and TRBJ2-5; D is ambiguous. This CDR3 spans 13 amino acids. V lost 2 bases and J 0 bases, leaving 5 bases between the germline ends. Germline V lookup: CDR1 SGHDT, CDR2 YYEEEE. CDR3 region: CASSFLYQETQYF. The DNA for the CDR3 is TGTGCCAGCAGCTTCTTGTACCAAGAGACCCAGTACTTC.

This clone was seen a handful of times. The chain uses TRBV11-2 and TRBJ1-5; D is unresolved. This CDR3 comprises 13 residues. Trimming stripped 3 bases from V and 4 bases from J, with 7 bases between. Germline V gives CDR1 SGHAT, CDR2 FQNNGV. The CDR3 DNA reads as TGTGCCAGCAGCTTTGGACTGAATCAGCCCCAGCATTTT. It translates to CASSFGLNQPQHF.

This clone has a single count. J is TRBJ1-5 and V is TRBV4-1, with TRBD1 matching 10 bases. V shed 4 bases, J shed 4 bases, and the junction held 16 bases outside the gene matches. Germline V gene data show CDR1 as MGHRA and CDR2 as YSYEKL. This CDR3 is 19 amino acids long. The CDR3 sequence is CASSLFPPDRGRGNQPQHF. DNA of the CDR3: TGCGCCAGCAGCCTATTCCCCCCCGACAGGGGGCGTGGGAATCAGCCCCAGCATTTT.

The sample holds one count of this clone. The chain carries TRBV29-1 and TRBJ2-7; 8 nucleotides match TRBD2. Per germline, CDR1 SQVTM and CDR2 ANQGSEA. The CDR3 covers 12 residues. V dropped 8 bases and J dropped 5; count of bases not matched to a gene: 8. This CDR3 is CSPGGGLHEQYF. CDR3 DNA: TGCAGCCCCGGGGGGGGTTTGCACGAGCAGTACTTC.

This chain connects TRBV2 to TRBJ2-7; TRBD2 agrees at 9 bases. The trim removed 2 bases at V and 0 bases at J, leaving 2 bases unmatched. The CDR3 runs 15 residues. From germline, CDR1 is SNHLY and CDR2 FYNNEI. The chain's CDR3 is CASSEPSGASYEQYF. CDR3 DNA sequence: TGTGCCAGCAGTGAACCTAGCGGGGCCTCCTACGAGCAGTACTTC.